This entry lists 8 T cell receptor beta chains sequenced from one sample in a study of T-cell reconstitution after alpha-beta-depleted transplantation in children. Unique molecular identifiers were built into the TCRbeta library. Each CDR3 protein is one row after TCRdb ran MiXCR on the PCR reads. The sample has about 180,000 distinct CDR3 sequences; around 10% are singletons. The input for sequencing was PBMCs, taken before TCRalphabeta/CD19-depleted stem cell transplant. All receptors derive from a boy under 10 years old with acute myeloid leukemia, due to receive a stem cell transplant.

This clonotype was found many times. This chain links TRBV20-1 with TRBJ2-1; tentative D call: TRBD2 (6 bases). CDR1 is DFQATT, CDR2 SNEGSKA, per germline (reference sequence). V was shortened by 2 bases and J by 6 bases, with 17 bases between the two germline ends. This CDR3 has 15 residues. CDR3 sequence reads: CSARQGTSWLNEQFF. In DNA form, the CDR3 reads TGCAGTGCTAGACAGGGTACTAGCTGGCTCAATGAGCAGTTCTTC.

This clonotype came up many times. This rearrangement joins TRBV29-1 to TRBJ2-1, with D possibly matching TRBD1 (5 bases). This CDR3 has 12 amino acids. V shed 4 bases and J shed 5 bases, with 9 bases lying between them. Looked up from germline, CDR1 is SQVTM and CDR2 is ANQGSEA. The CDR3 DNA follows: TGCAGCGTTGGAAAGGGGCACAATGAGCAGTTCTTC. Translating gives CSVGKGHNEQFF.

This clonotype was observed once. Being one base from a much bigger clone, this may be a read error. The chain uses TRBV20-1 and TRBJ2-5; D call uncertain. The CDR3 consists of 13 residues. Trimming took 0 bases from V and 8 from J, leaving 13 bases between them. The V gene's germline CDR1 is DFQATT and CDR2 SNEGSKA (reference sequence). The CDR3 coding sequence is TGCAGTGCTAGAGATGACGTCAAAAATACCCAGTACTTC. This gives the protein CSARDDVKNTQYF.

This clonotype appeared many times. The rearrangement links TRBV5-1 to TRBJ2-7; possible D gene TRBD2, 6 bases. Germline CDR1 reads SGHRS; CDR2 reads YFSETQ. The CDR3 extends over 14 amino acids. V was cut by 4 bases and J by 0 bases, with 11 bases left in between. The CDR3 sequence: CASSTGTSSYEQYF. CDR3 bases: TGCGCCAGCAGCACGGGGACTTCCTCCTACGAGCAGTACTTC.

This clonotype was recorded at least ten times. CDR3 DNA sequence: TGTGCCAGCAGTATAACCGGGGATAATTCACCCCTCCACTTT. It codes for CASSITGDNSPLHF. The rearrangement joins TRBV6-1 to TRBJ1-6, with D hard to call. The germline CDR1 and CDR2 sequences are MNHNS and SASEGT. Deletions cut 5 bases from V and 5 bases from J, with 10 bases between. This CDR3 is built from 14 residues.

This clonotype has at least ten counts. This chain connects TRBV14 to TRBJ2-3, with D perhaps matching TRBD2 (5 bases). This CDR3 has 18 amino acids. CDR1 is SGHDN, CDR2 FVKESK, per germline. Trimming cost V 8 bases and J 0 bases, with 24 bases left between them. The CDR3 protein is CASRPEGRKGPSTDTQYF. CDR3 nucleotides: TGTGCCAGCCGTCCTGAGGGAAGGAAAGGGCCGAGCACAGATACGCAGTATTTT.

The J gene is TRBJ2-2, the V gene TRBV5-6; no reliable D call. Germline assignment: CDR1 SGHDT and CDR2 YYEEEE. CDR3 length equals 17 residues. The V gene lost 8 bases and the J gene lost 0 bases, with 20 bases spanning the gap. The CDR3 protein is CARSPMVPATNTGELFF. The CDR3 DNA sequence: TGTGCCAGGAGCCCCATGGTGCCAGCCACGAACACCGGGGAGCTGTTTTTT.

The rearrangement uses TRBV28 and TRBJ2-7, with TRBD1 as a possible D gene (5 bases). Germline CDR1 MDHEN, CDR2 SYDVKM. Trimming removed 4 bases at V and 3 bases at J, with 10 bases between. The CDR3 extends over 13 amino acids. The CDR3: CASSWTMGYEQYF. The CDR3 nucleotides read TGTGCCAGCAGTTGGACAATGGGCTACGAGCAGTACTTC.